This is a list of T cell receptor beta chains from one sample in a study of T-cell memory formation after mild COVID-19. Using its own MiXCR run on the 5' RACE reads, TCRdb lists one record per CDR3 protein. The sample has about 350,000 distinct CDR3 sequences; roughly 13% are singletons. Specimen: PBMCs or a T cell subset sorted from them (not recorded which). These receptors all come from a young man who had mild COVID-19 (a few samples of this study predate the infection). Cell type and time point are not known. Both conserved end residues are part of each CDR3. The D gene is left open where the match is weak. Part of the rows lack a size; the others show once, few, many or a class for expanded clones.

>-|TRBJ2-7|few|TRBV7-9
CASSPWQVNPREQYF
TGTGCCAGCAGCCCCTGGCAGGTCAACCCTAGGGAGCAGTACTTC
>-|TRBJ1-1|-|TRBV7-9
CASRNWGARSNTEAFF
TGTGCCAGCAGAAACTGGGGGGCGCGGAGCAACACTGAAGCTTTCTTT
>TRBD1|TRBJ2-5|many|TRBV5-1
CASSPRTGGRSGTQYF
TGCGCCAGCAGCCCACGGACAGGGGGTCGGAGTGGGACCCAGTACTTC
>-|TRBJ2-3|-|TRBV29-1
CSVQRDSGTDTQYF
TGCAGCGTACAAAGGGACAGCGGGACAGATACGCAGTATTTT
>TRBD2|TRBJ2-1|few|TRBV12-3/TRBV12-4
CASTPGGPNEQFF
TGTGCCAGCACCCCGGGAGGGCCGAATGAGCAGTTCTTC
>-|TRBJ1-1|few|TRBV6-5
CASRIRGKNTEAFF
TGTGCCAGCAGGATAAGGGGGAAGAACACTGAAGCTTTCTTT
>-|TRBJ2-3|once|TRBV30
CAWSVQDLDTQYF
TGTGCCTGGAGTGTACAGGACCTAGATACGCAGTATTTT
>TRBD2|TRBJ2-7|once|TRBV7-6
CASSSRGTSGSEQYF
TGTGCCAGCAGCTCACGCGGGACTAGCGGCTCCGAGCAGTACTTC
>TRBD1|TRBJ1-3|-|TRBV7-2
CASSFRGLASGTIYF
TGTGCCAGCAGCTTCAGGGGGCTCGCTTCAGGCACCATATATTTT
>-|TRBJ2-7|few|TRBV6-2/TRBV6-3
CASSNPSKGSYEQYF
TGTGCCAGCAGTAACCCATCGAAGGGGTCCTACGAGCAGTACTTC
>-|TRBJ1-1|-|TRBV5-1
CASSSLNGMNTEAFF
TGCGCCAGCAGCTCGCTCAACGGTATGAACACTGAAGCTTTCTTT
>-|TRBJ1-5|-|TRBV10-2
CASSKQGPVSNQPQHF
TGCGCCAGCAGTAAACAGGGACCAGTTAGCAATCAGCCCCAGCATTTT
>TRBD1|TRBJ1-1|few|TRBV20-1
CSASPTGDTEAFF
TGCAGTGCTAGCCCGACAGGGGACACTGAAGCTTTCTTT
>-|TRBJ2-1|-|TRBV27
CASSTLGAREQFF
TGTGCCAGCAGTACGCTGGGGGCAAGGGAGCAGTTCTTC
>TRBD1|TRBJ2-2|-|TRBV2
CASTDQGAGTGELFF
TGTGCCAGCACCGACCAGGGGGCTGGCACCGGGGAGCTGTTTTTT
>TRBD1|TRBJ2-3|few|TRBV11-2
CASSSGGATDTQYF
TGTGCCAGCAGCTCAGGGGGAGCCACAGATACGCAGTATTTT
>-|TRBJ2-7|-|TRBV6-2/TRBV6-3
CASSYRQFYEQYF
TGTGCCAGCAGTTACAGGCAGTTCTACGAGCAGTACTTC
>TRBD1|TRBJ1-6|-|TRBV9
CASSFRDRESTLHF
TGTGCCAGCAGCTTCCGGGACAGGGAGTCGACCCTCCACTTT
>TRBD2|TRBJ2-5|many|TRBV5-1
CASSFWGGGETQYF
TGCGCCAGCAGCTTCTGGGGGGGTGGAGAGACCCAGTACTTC
>-|TRBJ2-6|many|TRBV20-1
CSADGGFSGANVLTF
TGCAGTGCTGATGGAGGCTTCTCTGGGGCCAACGTCCTGACTTTC
>-|TRBJ2-3|few|TRBV4-3
CASSQDKRPDTQYF
TGCGCCAGCAGCCAAGATAAGAGGCCAGATACGCAGTATTTT
>-|TRBJ2-2|few|TRBV12-5
CASGIPRTAGNTGELFF
TGTGCTAGTGGTATACCCCGGACGGCAGGGAACACCGGGGAGCTGTTTTTT
>TRBD2|TRBJ2-3|few|TRBV3-1
CASSQGALAGGATDTQYF
TGTGCCAGCAGCCAAGGCGCCCTAGCGGGGGGTGCGACAGATACGCAGTATTTT
>-|TRBJ1-6|many|TRBV10-3
CAISVEGRDNSPLHF
TGTGCCATCAGTGTTGAAGGGCGTGATAATTCACCCCTCCACTTT
>-|TRBJ1-5|many|TRBV20-1
CSARVNGANQPQHF
TGCAGTGCTAGAGTAAACGGGGCCAATCAGCCCCAGCATTTT
>TRBD2|TRBJ2-1|-|TRBV4-3
CASSQDSRGWNEQFF
TGCGCCAGCAGCCAAGATTCGCGGGGGTGGAATGAGCAGTTCTTC
>-|TRBJ1-1|few|TRBV20-1
CSVYGTPNLHRGNTEAFF
TGCAGTGTTTACGGGACACCTAACTTGCATAGGGGTAACACTGAAGCTTTCTTT
>-|TRBJ1-5|few|TRBV7-9
CASTDTRTDQPQHF
TGTGCCAGCACGGACACCAGGACCGATCAGCCCCAGCATTTT
>-|TRBJ2-3|-|TRBV11-2
CASSFSTRGRDTQYF
TGTGCCAGCAGCTTTAGTACAAGGGGAAGAGATACGCAGTATTTT
>-|TRBJ1-2|-|TRBV15
CATSRDLGYTAGGGYTF
TGTGCCACCAGCAGAGATCTCGGCTACACAGCAGGTGGAGGCTACACCTTC
>-|TRBJ2-5|-|TRBV7-9
CASSLDEEETQYF
TGTGCCAGCAGCTTAGACGAGGAAGAGACCCAGTACTTC
>-|TRBJ2-3|-|TRBV4-2
CASSQDRKLKTADTQYF
TGTGCCAGCAGCCAAGATCGAAAACTCAAGACGGCGGATACGCAGTATTTT
>-|TRBJ2-5|-|TRBV7-2
CASSLARGIGETQYF
TGTGCCAGCAGCTTAGCTCGGGGGATAGGAGAGACCCAGTACTTC
>-|TRBJ2-4|-|TRBV7-2
CASSLGQAKNIQYF
TGTGCCAGCAGCTTAGGACAGGCCAAAAACATTCAGTACTTC
>-|TRBJ1-2|few|TRBV11-2
CASSRRAGEKSNYGYTF
TGTGCCAGCAGCCGGAGAGCAGGGGAGAAATCTAACTATGGCTACACCTTC
>TRBD2|TRBJ2-3|-|TRBV20-1
CSASSGGESTDTQYF
TGCAGTGCCTCTAGCGGGGGCGAGAGCACAGATACGCAGTATTTT
>TRBD2|TRBJ2-5|-|TRBV23-1
CASSQSRGGLKTQYF
TGCGCCAGCAGTCAATCTCGGGGGGGGTTGAAGACCCAGTACTTC
>TRBD1|TRBJ2-7|few|TRBV7-6
CASSPFGTAYEQYF
TGTGCCAGCAGCCCCTTTGGGACAGCTTACGAGCAGTACTTC
>-|TRBJ1-1|-|TRBV24-1
CATSSGGHTEAFF
TGTGCCACCTCGTCGGGGGGCCACACTGAAGCTTTCTTT
>-|TRBJ2-2|-|TRBV4-1
CASSQVPRGTGELFF
TGCGCCAGCAGCCAAGTTCCCAGGGGCACCGGGGAGCTGTTTTTT